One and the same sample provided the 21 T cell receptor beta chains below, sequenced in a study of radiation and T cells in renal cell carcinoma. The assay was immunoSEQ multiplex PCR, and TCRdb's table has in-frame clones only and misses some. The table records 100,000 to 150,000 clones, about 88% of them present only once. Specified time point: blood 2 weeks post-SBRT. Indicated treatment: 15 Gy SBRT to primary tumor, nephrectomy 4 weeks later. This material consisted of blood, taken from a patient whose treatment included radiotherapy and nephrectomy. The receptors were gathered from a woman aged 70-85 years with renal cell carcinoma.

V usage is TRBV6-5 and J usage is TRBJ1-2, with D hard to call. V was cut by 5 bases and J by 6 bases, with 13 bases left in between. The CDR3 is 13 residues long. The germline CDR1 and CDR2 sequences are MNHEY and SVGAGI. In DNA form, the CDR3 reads TGTGCCAGCAGTATCTCAGTGAGGCATGGCTACACCTTC. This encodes CASSISVRHGYTF.

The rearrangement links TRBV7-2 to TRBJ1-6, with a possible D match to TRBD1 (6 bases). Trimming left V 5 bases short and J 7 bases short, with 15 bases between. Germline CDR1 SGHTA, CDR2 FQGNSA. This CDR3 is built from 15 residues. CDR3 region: CASSRGQGGNSPLHF. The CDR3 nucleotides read TGTGCCAGCAGCCGGGGGCAGGGTGGAAATTCACCCCTCCACTTT. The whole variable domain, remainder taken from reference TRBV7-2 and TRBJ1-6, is GAGVSQSPSNKVTEKGKDVELRCDPISGHTALYWYRQSLGQGLEFLIYFQGNSAPDKSGLPSDRFSAERTGGSVSTLTIQRTQQEDSAVYLCASSRGQGGNSPLHFGNGTRLTVT.

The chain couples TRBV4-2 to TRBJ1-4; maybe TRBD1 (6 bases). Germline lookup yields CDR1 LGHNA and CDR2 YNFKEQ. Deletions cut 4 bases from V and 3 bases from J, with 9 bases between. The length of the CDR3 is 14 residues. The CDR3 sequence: CASSPGAPNEKLFF. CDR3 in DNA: TGTGCCAGCAGCCCGGGGGCTCCTAATGAAAAACTGTTTTTT.

The CDR3 region is CASSKNGGAVLDEQFF. The CDR3 nucleotides are TGTGCCAGCAGTAAAAACGGGGGGGCCGTTTTGGATGAGCAGTTCTTC. The chain joins TRBV28 to TRBJ2-1; 8 positions agree with TRBD2. Germline loops: CDR1 MDHEN, CDR2 SYDVKM. The V gene end was trimmed by 5 bases and the J gene end by 8 bases; junction bases not matched to a gene: 14. The CDR3 consists of 16 residues.

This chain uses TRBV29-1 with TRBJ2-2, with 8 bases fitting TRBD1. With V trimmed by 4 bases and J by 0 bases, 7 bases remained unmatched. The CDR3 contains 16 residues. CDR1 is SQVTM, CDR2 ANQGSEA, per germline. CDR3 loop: CSVAVAGGANTGELFF. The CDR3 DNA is TGCAGCGTTGCGGTTGCAGGGGGCGCGAACACCGGGGAGCTGTTTTTT.

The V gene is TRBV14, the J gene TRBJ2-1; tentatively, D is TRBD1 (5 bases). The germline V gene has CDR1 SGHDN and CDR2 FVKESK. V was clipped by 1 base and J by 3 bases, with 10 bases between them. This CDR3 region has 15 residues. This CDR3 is CASSQVTTGYNEQFF. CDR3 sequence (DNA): TGTGCCAGCAGCCAAGTAACTACAGGCTACAATGAGCAGTTCTTC.

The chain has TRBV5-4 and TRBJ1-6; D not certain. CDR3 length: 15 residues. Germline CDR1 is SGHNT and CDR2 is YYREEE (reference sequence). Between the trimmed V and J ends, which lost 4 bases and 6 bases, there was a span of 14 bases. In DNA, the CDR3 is TGTGCCAGCAGCCTACTTTTGGGAGGTAATTCACCCCTCCACTTT. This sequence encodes CASSLLLGGNSPLHF. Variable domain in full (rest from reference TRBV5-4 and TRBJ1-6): ETGVTQSPTHLIKTRGQQVTLRCSSQSGHNTVSWYQQALGQGPQFIFQYYREEENGRGNFPPRFSGLQFPNYSSELNVNALELDDSALYLCASSLLLGGNSPLHFGNGTRLTVT.

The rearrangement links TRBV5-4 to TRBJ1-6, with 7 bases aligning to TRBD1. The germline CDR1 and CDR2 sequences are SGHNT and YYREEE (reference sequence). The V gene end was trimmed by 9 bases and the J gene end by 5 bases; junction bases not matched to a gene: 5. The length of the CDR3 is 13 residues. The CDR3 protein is CATYRGDNSPLHF. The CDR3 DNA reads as TGTGCCACCTACAGGGGTGATAATTCACCCCTCCACTTT. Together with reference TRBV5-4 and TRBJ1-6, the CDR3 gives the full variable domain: ETGVTQSPTHLIKTRGQQVTLRCSSQSGHNTVSWYQQALGQGPQFIFQYYREEENGRGNFPPRFSGLQFPNYSSELNVNALELDDSALYLCATYRGDNSPLHFGNGTRLTVT.

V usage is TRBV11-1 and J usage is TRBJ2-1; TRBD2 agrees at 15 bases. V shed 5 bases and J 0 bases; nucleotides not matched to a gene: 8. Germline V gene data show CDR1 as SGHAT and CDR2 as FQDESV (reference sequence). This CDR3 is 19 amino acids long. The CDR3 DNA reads TGTGCCAGCAGCCCTCTGGGGACTAGCGGGGGGAGCTCCTACAATGAGCAGTTCTTC. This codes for CASSPLGTSGGSSYNEQFF.

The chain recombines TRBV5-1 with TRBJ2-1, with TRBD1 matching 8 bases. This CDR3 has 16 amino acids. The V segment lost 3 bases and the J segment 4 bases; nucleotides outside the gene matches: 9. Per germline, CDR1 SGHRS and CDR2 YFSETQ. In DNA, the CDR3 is TGCGCCAGCAGCTCCAGCACAGGGGGAAATTACAATGAGCAGTTCTTC. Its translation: CASSSSTGGNYNEQFF.

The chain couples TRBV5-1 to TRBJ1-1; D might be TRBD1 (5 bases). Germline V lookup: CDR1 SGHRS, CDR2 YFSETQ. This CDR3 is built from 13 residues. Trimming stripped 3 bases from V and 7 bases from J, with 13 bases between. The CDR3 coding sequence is TGCGCCAGCAGCTGGGACGACCGGGGTGAAGCTTTCTTT. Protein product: CASSWDDRGEAFF.

CDR3: CASSLDGVDYGYTF. DNA of the CDR3: TGTGCCAGCAGCTTGGACGGGGTTGACTATGGCTACACCTTC. The V call is TRBV11-2, the J call TRBJ1-2; D remains unclear. CDR1 and CDR2 (germline): SGHAT, FQNNGV. Trimming removed 3 bases from V and 3 bases from J, with 11 bases in between. This CDR3 contains 14 residues.

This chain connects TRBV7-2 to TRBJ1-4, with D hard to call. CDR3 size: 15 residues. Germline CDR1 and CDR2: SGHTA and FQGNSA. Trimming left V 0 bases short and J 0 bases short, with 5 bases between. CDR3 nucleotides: TGTGCCAGCAGCTTAGCGCCCGCAACTAATGAAAAACTGTTTTTT. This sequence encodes CASSLAPATNEKLFF.

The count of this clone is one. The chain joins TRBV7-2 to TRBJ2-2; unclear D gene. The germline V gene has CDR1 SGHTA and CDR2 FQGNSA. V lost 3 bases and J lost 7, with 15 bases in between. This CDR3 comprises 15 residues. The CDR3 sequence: CASSLGPQGSGELFF. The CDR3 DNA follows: TGTGCCAGCAGCTTGGGCCCCCAAGGTAGCGGGGAGCTGTTTTTT.

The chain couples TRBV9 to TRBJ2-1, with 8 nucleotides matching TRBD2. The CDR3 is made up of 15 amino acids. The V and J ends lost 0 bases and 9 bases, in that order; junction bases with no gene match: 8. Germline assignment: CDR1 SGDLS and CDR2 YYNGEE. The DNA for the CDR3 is TGTGCCAGCAGCGTAGGTCCCGGGGGGGCCGGTGAGCAGTTCTTC. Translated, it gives CASSVGPGGAGEQFF.

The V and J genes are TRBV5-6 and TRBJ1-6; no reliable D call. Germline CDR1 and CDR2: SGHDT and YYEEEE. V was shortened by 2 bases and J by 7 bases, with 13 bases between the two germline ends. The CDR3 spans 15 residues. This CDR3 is CASSFIGIENSPLHF. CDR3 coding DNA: TGTGCCAGCAGCTTTATCGGAATAGAGAATTCACCCCTCCACTTT. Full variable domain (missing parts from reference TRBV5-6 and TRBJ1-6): DAGVTQSPTHLIKTRGQQVTLRCSPKSGHDTVSWYQQALGQGPQFIFQYYEEEERQRGNFPDRFSGHQFPNYSSELNVNALLLGDSALYLCASSFIGIENSPLHFGNGTRLTVT.

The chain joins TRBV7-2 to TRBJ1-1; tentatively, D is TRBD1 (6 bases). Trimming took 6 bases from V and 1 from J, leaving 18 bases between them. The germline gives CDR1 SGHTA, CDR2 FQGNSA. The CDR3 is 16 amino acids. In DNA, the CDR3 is TGTGCCAGCAGTCTCACCTCCGGGACACAGAACACTGAAGCTTTCTTT. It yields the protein CASSLTSGTQNTEAFF.

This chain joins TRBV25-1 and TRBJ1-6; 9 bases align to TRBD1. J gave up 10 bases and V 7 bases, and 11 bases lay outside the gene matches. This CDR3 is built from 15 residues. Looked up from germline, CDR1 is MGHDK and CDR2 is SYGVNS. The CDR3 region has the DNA TGTGCCAGCAACAATCCCGGGACAGGGAGATCACCCCTCCACTTT. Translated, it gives CASNNPGTGRSPLHF. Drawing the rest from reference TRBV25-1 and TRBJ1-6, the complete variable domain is EADIYQTPRYLVIGTGKKITLECSQTMGHDKMYWYQQDPGMELHLIHYSYGVNSTEKGDLSSESTVSRIRTEHFPLTLESARPSHTSQYLCASNNPGTGRSPLHFGNGTRLTVT.

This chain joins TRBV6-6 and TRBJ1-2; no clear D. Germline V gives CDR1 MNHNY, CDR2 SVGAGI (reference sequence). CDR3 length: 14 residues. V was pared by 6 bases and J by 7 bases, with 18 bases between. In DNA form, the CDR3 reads TGTGCCAGCAGGGAACAGATAAGGTTTTCTGGCTACACCTTC. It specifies CASREQIRFSGYTF.

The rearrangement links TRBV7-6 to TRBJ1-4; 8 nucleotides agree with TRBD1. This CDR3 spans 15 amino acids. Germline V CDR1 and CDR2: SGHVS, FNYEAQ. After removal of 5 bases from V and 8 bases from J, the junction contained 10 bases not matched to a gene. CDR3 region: CASSRIQGAWEKLFF. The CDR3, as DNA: TGTGCCAGCAGCCGGATCCAGGGGGCTTGGGAAAAACTGTTTTTT. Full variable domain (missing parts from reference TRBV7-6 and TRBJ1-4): GAGVSQSPRYKVTKRGQDVALRCDPISGHVSLYWYRQALGQGPEFLTYFNYEAQQDKSGLPNDRFSAERPEGSISTLTIQRTEQRDSAMYRCASSRIQGAWEKLFFGSGTQLSVL.

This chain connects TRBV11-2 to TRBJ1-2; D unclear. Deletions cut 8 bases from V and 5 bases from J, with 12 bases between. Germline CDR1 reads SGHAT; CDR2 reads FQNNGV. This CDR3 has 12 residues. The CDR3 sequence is CASPQRPYGYTF. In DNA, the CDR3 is TGTGCCAGCCCCCAACGACCTTATGGCTACACCTTC.